Shown below are 22 T cell receptor beta chains from a single sample sequenced in a study of control samples from healthy donors and cancer patients. The protocol was immunoSEQ multiplex PCR, while the TCRdb copy is restricted to in-frame clones and leaves out a portion. The sample shows about 35,000 clones, over 85% of them seen only once. Material for sequencing was PBMCs. The receptors were gathered from a man aged 40-49 years with colorectal cancer.

This clone was detected only once. V usage is TRBV4-1 and J usage is TRBJ2-7; no clear D gene. Trimming stripped 1 base from V and 9 bases from J, with 13 bases between. Germline CDR1 reads MGHRA; CDR2 reads YSYEKL. The CDR3 contains 13 residues. The CDR3 region is CASSQAFTGRQYF. The CDR3 DNA reads as TGCGCCAGCAGCCAAGCATTTACGGGTCGGCAGTACTTC.

The chain couples TRBV5-6 to TRBJ2-2; TRBD2 matches at 14 bases. Trimming cost V 5 bases and J 6 bases; bases outside gene matches: 6. The germline gives CDR1 SGHDT, CDR2 YYEEEE. The CDR3 covers 16 residues. The CDR3 region is CASRAGLAGASGELFF. The CDR3 DNA sequence: TGTGCCAGCAGGGCGGGACTAGCGGGGGCCTCCGGGGAGCTGTTTTTT.

The J gene is TRBJ2-7, the V gene TRBV19; unclear D gene. Germline assignment: CDR1 LNHDA and CDR2 SQIVND (reference sequence). The CDR3 has 15 residues. The V gene lost 6 bases and the J gene lost 6 bases, with 21 bases spanning the gap. In nucleotides, the CDR3 is TGTGCCAGTAGCGCCCTACAAGGAGTTATGGGCGAGCAGTACTTC. This codes for CASSALQGVMGEQYF.

V and J are TRBV7-3 and TRBJ1-5, with TRBD1 as a possible D gene (6 bases). The CDR3 length is 13 residues. V shed 5 bases and J shed 4 bases, with 9 bases lying between them. The germline CDR1 and CDR2 sequences are SGHTA and FQGTGA. The CDR3 loop reads CASSKGGNQPQHF. The CDR3 DNA follows: TGTGCCAGCAGCAAAGGGGGTAATCAGCCCCAGCATTTT.

This chain connects TRBV5-6 to TRBJ2-5; D may be TRBD2 (6 bases). V lost 0 bases, J lost 2 bases, and 11 bases lay in between. Germline CDR1 and CDR2: SGHDT and YYEEEE. The CDR3 runs to 15 residues. CDR3 nucleotides: TGTGCCAGCAGCTTGGTTGGAGGGCGGCAAGAGACCCAGTACTTC. Encoded protein: CASSLVGGRQETQYF.

This chain's CDR3 is CASSIYGPGTPEAFF. Written as DNA, the CDR3 is TGTGCCAGTAGTATTTACGGTCCGGGGACCCCTGAAGCTTTCTTT. The chain uses TRBV19 and TRBJ1-1; weak D call: TRBD1 (5 bases). The CDR3 runs to 15 residues. Germline CDR1 and CDR2: LNHDA and SQIVND (reference sequence). Trimming shortened V by 3 bases and J by 6 bases, and 17 bases separated the two germline ends.

The chain is built from TRBV30 and TRBJ2-6; D call uncertain. In germline, CDR1 is GTSNPN, CDR2 SVGIG (reference sequence). Trimming shortened V by 2 bases and J by 0 bases, and 5 bases separated the two germline ends. The CDR3 covers 14 residues. DNA for the CDR3: TGTGCCTGGAGTTCGGGCTCTGGGGCCAACGTCCTGACTTTC. It encodes CAWSSGSGANVLTF. The whole variable domain, filled in from reference TRBV30 and TRBJ2-6, reads SQTIHQWPATLVQPVGSPLSLECTVEGTSNPNLYWYRQAAGRGLQLLFYSVGIGQISSEVPQNLSASRPQDRQFILSSKKLLLSDSGFYLCAWSSGSGANVLTFGAGSRLTVL.

This chain links TRBV5-1 with TRBJ1-6; D gene uncertain. CDR1 SGHRS and CDR2 YFSETQ come from the germline V gene. CDR3 length equals 14 residues. The germline V and J ends were trimmed by 2 bases and 7 bases, with 10 bases remaining between them. The CDR3 is CASSLQSTNSPLHF. The CDR3 DNA sequence: TGCGCCAGCAGCTTACAAAGTACGAATTCACCCCTCCACTTT.

This chain joins TRBV30 and TRBJ1-5, with D possibly TRBD1 on 6 matching bases. The CDR3 has 15 amino acids. V was clipped by 1 base and J by 2 bases, with 12 bases between them. Germline assignment: CDR1 GTSNPN and CDR2 SVGIG (reference sequence). CDR3 DNA sequence: TGTGCCTGGAGTGCCGACTCAGGGGGCAATCAGCCCCAGCATTTT. This encodes CAWSADSGGNQPQHF.

This clone showed up just a few times. The chain carries TRBV11-3 and TRBJ2-1; 8 bases align to TRBD2. The CDR3 covers 15 residues. Germline values: CDR1 SGHNT, CDR2 YENEEA. Unmatched junction bases numbered 5, after V lost 3 bases and J lost 4 bases. The CDR3 sequence: CASSLGGGSYNEQFF. In DNA form, the CDR3 reads TGTGCCAGCAGCTTGGGCGGGGGGTCTTACAATGAGCAGTTCTTC.

This chain uses TRBV11-2 with TRBJ1-1; D is unresolved. CDR1 and CDR2 from the germline V gene are SGHAT and FQNNGV. The CDR3 is made up of 13 amino acids. V gave up 0 bases and J gave up 2 bases, with 4 bases separating them. The CDR3: CASSLDRNTEAFF. In DNA, the CDR3 is TGTGCCAGCAGCTTAGACCGTAACACTGAAGCTTTCTTT.

The rearrangement joins TRBV10-3 to TRBJ1-2; D remains unclear. Per germline, CDR1 ENHRY and CDR2 SYGVKD. This CDR3 comprises 14 residues. The germline V and J ends were trimmed by 0 bases and 3 bases, with 8 bases remaining between them. The CDR3 reads CAISESGPYYGYTF. The CDR3 DNA reads as TGTGCCATCAGTGAGTCTGGGCCTTACTATGGCTACACCTTC.

The chain uses TRBV20-1 and TRBJ2-1, with unresolved D. V was trimmed by 5 bases and J by 7 bases, leaving 9 bases between them. This CDR3 has 11 residues. Germline CDR1 and CDR2: DFQATT and SNEGSKA (reference sequence). DNA of the CDR3: TGCAGTGCTCCTATGGGGAATGAGCAGTTCTTC. Amino acid sequence: CSAPMGNEQFF.

The table lists this clone with a count of one. This specimen includes other DNA sequences encoding the same CDR3. The genes are TRBV19 and TRBJ1-3, with unresolved D. The CDR3 spans 15 residues. Germline V lookup: CDR1 LNHDA, CDR2 SQIVND (reference sequence). V lost 5 bases to trimming and J lost 0 bases, with 11 bases between them. CDR3 loop: CASSPHRTSGNTIYF. The CDR3 coding sequence is TGTGCCAGTAGTCCCCACCGGACCTCTGGAAACACCATATATTTT.

To note about this clone: One end of the junction is discordant with germline, which a read error may explain. The genes are TRBV11-2 and TRBJ1-3, with D tentatively TRBD1 (6 bases). This CDR3 is 14 amino acids long. Germline values: CDR1 SGHAT, CDR2 FQNNGV. CDR3 sequence (DNA): TGTGCCAGCAGCCTAGACAGGATTGGAAACACCATATATTTT. This gives the protein CASSLDRIGNTIYF.

This rearrangement joins TRBV30 to TRBJ2-5; D assignment may be TRBD1 or TRBD2 (5 bases each). CDR3 length equals 13 residues. The germline V gene has CDR1 GTSNPN and CDR2 SVGIG (reference sequence). Trimming removed 6 bases from V and 0 bases from J, with 11 bases in between. Written as DNA, the CDR3 is TGTGCCTGCACCGGGACCCACCAAGAGACCCAGTACTTC. Its protein product is CACTGTHQETQYF. The full variable domain, completed using reference TRBV30 and TRBJ2-5, is SQTIHQWPATLVQPVGSPLSLECTVEGTSNPNLYWYRQAAGRGLQLLFYSVGIGQISSEVPQNLSASRPQDRQFILSSKKLLLSDSGFYLCACTGTHQETQYFGPGTRLLVL.

This chain connects TRBV3-1 (or the pseudogene TRBV3-2) to TRBJ2-1; 9 nucleotides line up with TRBD1. V was clipped by 2 bases and J by 7 bases; unmatched bases: 6. This CDR3 comprises 15 residues. CDR1 is LGHDT, CDR2 YNNKEL, per germline (reference sequence). The CDR3 nucleotides are TGTGCCAGCAGCCAAAGGGACAGGGCGAGGAATGAGCAGTTCTTC. This encodes CASSQRDRARNEQFF.

The gene calls are TRBV19 and TRBJ2-7, with 7 bases matching TRBD1. Per germline, CDR1 LNHDA and CDR2 SQIVND (reference sequence). This CDR3 is 14 amino acids long. The V gene end was trimmed by 2 bases and the J gene end by 6 bases; junction bases not matched to a gene: 7. CDR3 region: CASSISTGYGEQYF. The CDR3 DNA reads as TGTGCCAGTAGTATATCGACAGGGTATGGCGAGCAGTACTTC.

This chain connects TRBV2 to TRBJ1-1, with no clear D. The CDR3 runs 13 residues. Per the germline V gene, CDR1 is SNHLY and CDR2 is FYNNEI. V lost 4 bases and J 3 bases, leaving 9 bases between the germline ends. The DNA of the CDR3 is TGTGCCAGCAGTGGGGTTTTTGACACTGAAGCTTTCTTT. As protein: CASSGVFDTEAFF.

The V gene is TRBV5-1, the J gene TRBJ2-3; D is tentatively TRBD1 or TRBD2 (5 bases each). The germline V gene has CDR1 SGHRS and CDR2 YFSETQ. The CDR3 covers 16 residues. The germline V and J ends were trimmed by 2 bases and 6 bases, with 19 bases remaining between them. CDR3 nucleotides: TGCGCCAGCAGCTTAGGTTTCACTGGTGGGGGTGATACGCAGTATTTT. The encoded protein is CASSLGFTGGGDTQYF.

The chain links TRBV19 to TRBJ2-4, with 9 bases that match TRBD1. Germline V gene sequence: CDR1 LNHDA, CDR2 SQIVND (reference sequence). V was clipped by 7 bases and J by 0 bases; unmatched bases: 13. This CDR3 is 18 amino acids long. CDR3 protein: CASNPTPGTGLAKNIQYF. CDR3 sequence (DNA): TGTGCCAGTAACCCTACTCCCGGGACAGGGCTAGCCAAAAACATTCAGTACTTC.

V usage is TRBV6-2 or TRBV6-3 and J usage is TRBJ2-5; 11 bases are a match to TRBD2. V lost 6 bases, J lost 2 bases, and 20 bases stayed unmatched. The CDR3 has 20 amino acids. The germline V gene has CDR1 MNHEY and CDR2 SVGEGT. CDR3 protein: CASSRRSPFSGGAGQETQYF. The CDR3 coding sequence is TGTGCCAGCAGCCGCAGGAGCCCCTTTAGCGGGGGGGCTGGACAAGAGACCCAGTACTTC.